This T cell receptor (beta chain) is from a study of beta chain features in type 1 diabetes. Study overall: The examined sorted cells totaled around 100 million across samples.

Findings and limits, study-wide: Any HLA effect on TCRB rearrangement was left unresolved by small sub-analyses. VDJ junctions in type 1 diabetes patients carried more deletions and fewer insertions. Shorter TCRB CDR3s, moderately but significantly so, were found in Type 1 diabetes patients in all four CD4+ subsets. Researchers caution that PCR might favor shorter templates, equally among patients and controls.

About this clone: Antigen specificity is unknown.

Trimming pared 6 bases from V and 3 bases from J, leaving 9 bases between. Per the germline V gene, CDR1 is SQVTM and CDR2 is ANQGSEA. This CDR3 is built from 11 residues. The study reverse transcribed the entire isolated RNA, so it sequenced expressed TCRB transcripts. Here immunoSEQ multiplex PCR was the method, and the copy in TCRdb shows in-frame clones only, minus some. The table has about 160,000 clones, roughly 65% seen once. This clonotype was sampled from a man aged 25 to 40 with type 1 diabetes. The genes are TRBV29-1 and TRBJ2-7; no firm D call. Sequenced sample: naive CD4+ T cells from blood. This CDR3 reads CSVLNYYEQYF. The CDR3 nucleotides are TGCAGCGTGCTTAACTACTACGAGCAGTACTTC.